This entry features one T cell receptor (beta chain) sequence. Its antigen is unidentified. Germline-derived CDR1 and CDR2 are SGHRS and YFSETQ. The CDR3 contains 14 residues. The V end lost 4 bases, the J end lost 6 bases, and 13 bases lay between the germline ends. This sample is part of a study of beta chain features in type 1 diabetes. About the research overall: Sorted cells numbering some 110 million were examined across all samples.

General study findings and limits: Reads derived from cDNA could over-represent cells showing high TCR expression. Across patients, naive, central memory and Treg TCRB repertoires exhibited apparently greater similarity than was observed across healthy donors. There were fewer insertions and more deletions at the VDJ junctions of type 1 diabetes patients. TCRB CDR3s from Type 1 diabetes patients were moderately but significantly shorter in all four CD4+ subsets.

Reverse transcription of all isolated RNA meant that expressed TCRB transcripts were sequenced. Only in-frame clones appear in the TCRdb table, and some are missing; sequencing was by immunoSEQ multiplex PCR. The table includes 15,000 or so clones, around three fifths detected once. Source material: stem cell memory CD4+ T cells from blood. This receptor was identified in a woman under 30 with type 1 diabetes. The V gene is TRBV5-1, the J gene TRBJ1-4; D remains ambiguous. CDR3 sequence (DNA): TGCGCCAGCAGCCTGCGAGGGTACGATGAAAAACTGTTTTTT. Translation: CASSLRGYDEKLFF.